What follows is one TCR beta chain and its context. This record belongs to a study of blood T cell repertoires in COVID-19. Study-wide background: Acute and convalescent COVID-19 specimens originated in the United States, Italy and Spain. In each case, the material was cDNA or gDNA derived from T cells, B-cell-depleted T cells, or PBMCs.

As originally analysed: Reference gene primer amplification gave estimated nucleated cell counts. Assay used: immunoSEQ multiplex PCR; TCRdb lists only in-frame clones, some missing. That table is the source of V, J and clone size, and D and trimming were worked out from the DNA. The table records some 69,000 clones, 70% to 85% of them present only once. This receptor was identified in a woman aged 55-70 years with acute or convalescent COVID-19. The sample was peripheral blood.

The CDR3 coding sequence is TGTGCCAGCAGCCGAGGAGCCTCTGGAAACACCATATATTTT. This sequence encodes CASSRGASGNTIYF. The rearrangement joins TRBV3-1 (or the pseudogene TRBV3-2) to TRBJ1-3; D ambiguous. V dropped 4 bases and J dropped 0 bases, with 7 bases sitting between them. The germline CDR1 and CDR2 sequences are LGHDT and YNNKEL (reference sequence). This CDR3 spans 14 amino acids.